The TCR beta chain under discussion was sequenced for a study of T cells in localized non-small cell lung cancer. Study outcomes and limitations: Within adjacent lung there appeared a median approximately 62 of the top 100 tumor clones.

On this clone: No antigen is known for it.

In germline, CDR1 is KGHSH, CDR2 LQKENI. The V gene lost 3 bases and the J gene lost 0 bases, with 8 bases spanning the gap. The CDR3 sequence is 14 residues long. TCRdb keeps only in-frame clones here, not all; method: immunoSEQ multiplex PCR. The profile shows 90,000 or so clones, about 87% of them singletons. The clonotype was recovered from a man between 35 and 75 years old with stage I squamous cell lung carcinoma. The specimen was peripheral blood, collected before any cancer treatment. The chain joins TRBV18 to TRBJ1-1; D remains ambiguous. The chain's CDR3 is CASSPLNMNTEAFF. The CDR3 DNA is TGTGCCAGCTCACCCCTTAATATGAACACTGAAGCTTTCTTT. Full variable domain (outside the CDR3, taken from reference TRBV18 and TRBJ1-1): NAGVMQNPRHLVRRRGQEARLRCSPMKGHSHVYWYRQLPEEGLKFMVYLQKENIIDESGMPKERFSAEFPKEGPSILRIQQVVRGDSAAYFCASSPLNMNTEAFFGQGTRLTVV.